The 31 T cell receptor beta chains below come from one sample, sequenced in a study of yellow fever vaccine responses in identical twins. TCRdb recomputed calls from the RT-PCR reads with MiXCR, one row per CDR3 protein. The repertoire has about 5,600 distinct CDR3 sequences, 65% to 80% of them found once; the top ten carry roughly 2.5%. The sample consisted of T cells from blood (PBMCs), unsorted or a sorted subset (not recorded which), taken before or after yellow fever vaccination (not recorded which). These receptors originate from a young woman who received the yellow fever vaccine.

V is TRBV5-1 and J is TRBJ1-1; D is unresolved. V was pared by 0 bases and J by 7 bases, with 13 bases between. Germline values: CDR1 SGHRS, CDR2 YFSETQ. The CDR3 has 14 residues. CDR3 coding DNA: TGCGCCAGCAGCTTGGTTGGGCCCAGAAGTGAAGCTTTCTTT. Protein: CASSLVGPRSEAFF.

V is TRBV29-1 and J is TRBJ2-1; 10 nucleotides align to TRBD2. V lost 6 bases to trimming and J lost 2 bases; unmatched junction nucleotides: 10. Germline CDR1 reads SQVTM; CDR2 reads ANQGSEA. This CDR3 has 16 amino acids. This chain's CDR3 is CSVQRTSGLTYNEQFF. The CDR3 region has the DNA TGCAGCGTGCAAAGGACTAGCGGCCTAACCTACAATGAGCAGTTCTTC.

The V and J genes are TRBV11-3 and TRBJ2-1; no clear D gene. Deletions cut 3 bases from V and 4 bases from J, with 4 bases between. Germline CDR1 is SGHNT and CDR2 is YENEEA. The CDR3 sequence is 12 residues long. The CDR3 sequence: CASSFEYNEQFF. CDR3 DNA sequence: TGTGCCAGCAGCTTTGAATACAATGAGCAGTTCTTC.

This clonotype occurred a few times. The chain combines TRBV7-1 with TRBJ2-7, with a weak D call TRBD2 (5 bases). TRBV7-1 is an open reading frame, and its role is uncertain. The ends were cut back, 3 bases at V and 6 bases at J, with 9 bases in the middle. This CDR3 region has 12 residues. CDR3 region: CASSSPGVEQYV. The DNA of the CDR3 is TGTGCCAGCAGCTCCCCCGGGGTCGAGCAGTACGTC.

The chain has TRBV20-1 and TRBJ1-2, with D unresolved. With 6 bases removed from V and 1 base from J, the gap between germline ends came to 12 bases. The CDR3 spans 13 residues. In germline, CDR1 is DFQATT, CDR2 SNEGSKA (reference sequence). The CDR3 sequence is CSAQEPHNYGYTF. In DNA, the CDR3 is TGCAGTGCCCAGGAACCTCATAACTATGGCTACACCTTC.

The chain recombines TRBV5-8 with TRBJ1-2; no definite D call. Trimming stripped 5 bases from V and 8 bases from J, with 19 bases between. CDR3 size: 14 residues. CDR1 is SGHTS, CDR2 YDEGEE, per germline. The CDR3 bases are TGTGCCAGCAGTACAGAGCCCAACTTCGGGGGCTACACCTTC. It yields the protein CASSTEPNFGGYTF.

This sequence joins TRBV11-1 and TRBJ2-7; D perhaps matches TRBD1 (6 bases). Looked up from germline, CDR1 is SGHAT and CDR2 is FQDESV (reference sequence). V was trimmed by 7 bases and J by 4 bases, leaving 17 bases between them. The CDR3 sequence is 14 residues long. CDR3 bases: TGTGCCAGCACCGCCCCAGGGGAGCCTTACGAGCAGTACGTC. It yields the protein CASTAPGEPYEQYV.

This clonotype was counted between two and nine times. This chain connects TRBV25-1 to TRBJ1-6, with no clear D. Germline assignment: CDR1 MGHDK and CDR2 SYGVNS. CDR3 length: 14 amino acids. V was shortened by 10 bases and J by 0 bases, with 10 bases between the two germline ends. CDR3 region: CATSDPSYNSPLHF. CDR3 DNA: TGTGCCACCTCGGACCCCTCCTATAATTCACCCCTCCACTTT.

The rearrangement joins TRBV11-2 to TRBJ2-1; D is perhaps TRBD1 (6 bases). V shed 1 base and J shed 3 bases, with 22 bases lying between them. From germline, CDR1 is SGHAT and CDR2 FQNNGV. The CDR3 runs to 19 residues. CDR3 protein: CASSLVKLGQRKNYNEQFF. CDR3 nucleotides: TGTGCCAGCAGCTTAGTAAAACTGGGACAACGGAAGAACTACAATGAGCAGTTCTTC.

The rearrangement joins TRBV10-3 to TRBJ1-2; TRBD1 matches 11 bases. The germline V gene encodes CDR1 ENHRY and CDR2 SYGVKD. The CDR3 has 15 amino acids. Losses at the gene ends were 5 bases for V and 9 bases for J; bases not matched to a gene: 11. CDR3: CAISSSPGTGGSYTF. In DNA, the CDR3 is TGTGCCATCAGTTCGTCTCCCGGGACAGGGGGAAGCTACACCTTC.

The genes are TRBV4-1 and TRBJ1-1; D not certain. Trimming removed 3 bases from V and 5 bases from J, with 4 bases in between. Germline-derived CDR1 and CDR2 are MGHRA and YSYEKL. The CDR3 consists of 11 residues. The CDR3 sequence is CASSQTTEAFF. For the CDR3, the DNA is TGCGCCAGCAGCCAGACTACTGAAGCTTTCTTT.

This chain joins TRBV10-3 and TRBJ2-7, with D hard to call. This CDR3 contains 13 residues. Trimming stripped 1 base from V and 2 bases from J, with 6 bases between. Germline CDR1 reads ENHRY; CDR2 reads SYGVKD. CDR3 sequence reads: CAISEFQPYEQYF. The CDR3 DNA sequence: TGTGCCATCAGTGAGTTTCAGCCCTACGAGCAGTACTTC.

This chain links TRBV10-3 with TRBJ1-1, with D perhaps TRBD1 (5 bases). The CDR3 runs 15 residues. V was pared by 0 bases and J by 7 bases, with 15 bases between. Germline V lookup: CDR1 ENHRY, CDR2 SYGVKD. The CDR3 region is CAISESQGGAVEAFF. The CDR3 bases are TGTGCCATCAGTGAGTCGCAAGGAGGGGCCGTTGAAGCTTTCTTT.

This rearrangement joins TRBV2 to TRBJ2-7; D perhaps matches TRBD1 (6 bases). This CDR3 is built from 15 residues. Germline V gives CDR1 SNHLY, CDR2 FYNNEI. Trimming took 6 bases from V and 4 from J, leaving 19 bases between them. This chain's CDR3 is CASRATGIFGYEQYV. CDR3 in DNA: TGTGCCAGCAGAGCCACAGGGATTTTCGGATACGAGCAGTACGTC.

V and J are TRBV2 and TRBJ2-3; TRBD2 matches at 7 bases. V trimming: 10 bases; J trimming: 0 bases; junction bases outside the gene matches: 10. Germline V CDR1 and CDR2: SNHLY, FYNNEI. This CDR3 has 15 residues. DNA for the CDR3: TGTGCCACTATATCTAGCGGACTGAGCACAGATACGCAGTATTTT. Protein sequence: CATISSGLSTDTQYF.

V is TRBV6-1 and J is TRBJ1-1; 8 bases match TRBD1. J gave up 2 bases and V 6 bases, and 5 bases lay outside the gene matches. CDR1 is MNHNS, CDR2 SASEGT, per germline. The CDR3 has 14 residues. CDR3 sequence (DNA): TGTGCCAGCAGACGAGGGACAGGCAACACTGAAGCTTTCTTT. This codes for CASRRGTGNTEAFF.

This clonotype was counted only a few times. One end of the junction varies from germline; a read error may be responsible. J is TRBJ1-5 and V is TRBV6-5; D remains ambiguous. Germline CDR1 is MNHEY and CDR2 is SVGAGI. The CDR3 contains 16 residues. The CDR3 is CASSYTGLNSNHPQHF. The CDR3 DNA follows: TGTGCCAGCAGTTACACCGGACTGAACAGCAATCATCCCCAGCATTTT.

The chain carries TRBV29-1 and TRBJ2-3, with D maybe TRBD2 (6 bases). The germline CDR1 and CDR2 sequences are SQVTM and ANQGSEA. Trimming stripped 6 bases from V and 6 bases from J, with 16 bases between. The CDR3 loop spans 13 amino acids. CDR3: CSVERGYADTQYF. The CDR3 bases are TGCAGCGTCGAACGGGGGTATGCGGATACGCAGTATTTT.

The sample holds one count of this clonotype. The chain employs TRBV15 and TRBJ2-2, with TRBD1 matching 8 bases. From germline, CDR1 is LNHNV and CDR2 YYDKDF (reference sequence). The V and J ends lost 7 bases and 3 bases, in that order; junction bases with no gene match: 4. The CDR3 contains 14 residues. CDR3 loop: CATTPDRDTGELFF. The DNA for the CDR3 is TGTGCCACCACCCCGGACAGGGACACCGGGGAGCTGTTTTTT.

The V and J genes are TRBV11-1 and TRBJ2-3, with D tentatively TRBD1 or TRBD2 (5 bases each). The germline V and J ends were trimmed by 2 bases and 6 bases, with 18 bases remaining between them. There are 16 residues in the CDR3. Germline V gene lookup returns CDR1 SGHAT and CDR2 FQDESV (reference sequence). CDR3 region: CASSLSGWGNVDTQYF. As DNA, the CDR3 is TGTGCCAGCAGCTTATCGGGCTGGGGGAACGTCGATACGCAGTATTTT.

This chain links TRBV20-1 with TRBJ2-3; 7 bases are a match to TRBD2. The junction had 9 bases not matched to a gene; V was cut back by 1 base and J by 2 bases. Germline V gene lookup returns CDR1 DFQATT and CDR2 SNEGSKA (reference sequence). The CDR3 runs 16 residues. CDR3 amino acids: CSARGTSSLLTDTQYF. CDR3 nucleotides: TGCAGTGCTAGAGGGACTAGTTCCTTACTCACAGATACGCAGTATTTT.

The chain combines TRBV2 with TRBJ2-7; possibly TRBD1 for D (6 bases). The CDR3 consists of 16 residues. The germline V and J ends were trimmed by 1 base and 0 bases, with 13 bases remaining between them. In germline, CDR1 is SNHLY, CDR2 FYNNEI. The CDR3 DNA follows: TGTGCCAGCAGTGAAGTTTTCACAGGGAGCTCCTACGAGCAGTACGTC. Translated, it gives CASSEVFTGSSYEQYV.

The chain is built from TRBV7-9 and TRBJ2-1; D is perhaps TRBD1 (6 bases). V dropped 5 bases and J dropped 7 bases, with 15 bases sitting between them. This CDR3 contains 14 residues. CDR1 and CDR2 from the germline V gene are SEHNR and FQNEAQ (reference sequence). As DNA, the CDR3 is TGTGCCAGCAGCCGAACCCCGGACAGTAATGAGCAGTTCTTC. Translating gives CASSRTPDSNEQFF.

The chain uses TRBV10-3 and TRBJ1-5; D may be TRBD1 (6 bases). The length of the CDR3 is 14 residues. V was clipped by 3 bases and J by 0 bases, with 6 bases between them. Germline V gene data show CDR1 as ENHRY and CDR2 as SYGVKD. CDR3 sequence: CAISEQGSNQPQHF. For the CDR3, the DNA is TGTGCCATCAGTGAACAGGGTAGCAATCAGCCCCAGCATTTT.

The genes are TRBV29-1 and TRBJ2-1, with 15 bases lining up with TRBD2. This CDR3 contains 14 residues. The V segment lost 2 bases and the J segment 9 bases; nucleotides outside the gene matches: 2. Germline values: CDR1 SQVTM, CDR2 ANQGSEA. CDR3 residues: CSVESGLAGGEQFF. CDR3 coding DNA: TGCAGCGTTGAATCGGGACTAGCGGGAGGTGAGCAGTTCTTC.

This chain connects TRBV7-6 to TRBJ2-7; 13 bases agree with TRBD2. This CDR3 contains 14 residues. Germline values: CDR1 SGHVS, CDR2 FNYEAQ. Trimming removed 5 bases from V and 6 bases from J; junction bases left unmatched: 4. CDR3 nucleotide sequence: TGTGCCAGCAGCCCTGGACTAGCGGGAGCCGAGCAGTACTTC. Amino acid sequence: CASSPGLAGAEQYF.

V gene TRBV27 combines with J gene TRBJ2-7; D not resolved. The germline V gene encodes CDR1 MNHEY and CDR2 SMNVEV (reference sequence). The V end was cut by 0 bases, the J end by 5 bases, with 8 bases between. CDR3 length: 13 residues. The CDR3 DNA reads as TGTGCCAGCAGTTTATCCCGGGTCCACGAGCAGTACTTC. This encodes CASSLSRVHEQYF.

The chain carries TRBV20-1 and TRBJ1-1; tentative D call: TRBD1 (5 bases). Germline V gene data show CDR1 as DFQATT and CDR2 as SNEGSKA (reference sequence). The CDR3 has 14 residues. CDR3 DNA sequence: TGCAGCGTTGAAGGGGAGGAGTGGAGAACTGAAGCTTTCTTT. Amino acids: CSVEGEEWRTEAFF.

V and J are TRBV14 and TRBJ2-7; D unclear. The CDR3 is 11 amino acids. Trimming cost V 2 bases and J 4 bases, with 3 bases left between them. Per the germline V gene, CDR1 is SGHDN and CDR2 is FVKESK. The CDR3 sequence is CASSQNYEQYF. DNA for the CDR3: TGTGCCAGCAGCCAAAATTACGAGCAGTACTTC.

The CDR3, as DNA: TGTGCCAGCAGCTTACAGTCCGGTGAAAAACTGTTTTTT. Protein sequence: CASSLQSGEKLFF. The rearrangement links TRBV7-9 to TRBJ1-4; D unclear. Germline CDR1 and CDR2: SEHNR and FQNEAQ (reference sequence). CDR3 length: 13 residues. V was trimmed by 2 bases and J by 7 bases, leaving 8 bases between them. The complete variable domain, with remaining parts taken from reference TRBV7-9 and TRBJ1-4, reads DTGVSQNPRHKITKRGQNVTFRCDPISEHNRLYWYRQTLGQGPEFLTYFQNEAQLEKSRLLSDRFSAERPKGSFSTLEIQRTEQGDSAMYLCASSLQSGEKLFFGSGTQLSVL.

V gene TRBV12-3 or TRBV12-4 combines with J gene TRBJ2-1; the D gene is possibly TRBD1 (7 bases). The V gene lost 2 bases and the J gene lost 10 bases, with 15 bases spanning the gap. This CDR3 region has 14 residues. The DNA for the CDR3 is TGTGCCAGCAGTTTACACCCCAGGGGGGCAGAGCAGTTCTTC. It encodes CASSLHPRGAEQFF.